The 27 T cell receptor beta chains listed next were all sequenced from one sample in a study of OX40 agonist ivuxolimab in advanced cancers. Using immunoSEQ multiplex PCR, the repertoire was profiled, and TCRdb retains in-frame clones only, with some absent. Of about 73,000 clones in the sample, over 80% are singletons; the top ten hold 9.5% to 12%. The sequencing used CD4+ or CD8+ T cells sorted from blood, collected in a trial of the OX40 agonist ivuxolimab. Receptors originate from an adult with an advanced solid tumor such as melanoma, head and neck, liver or kidney cancer.

The J gene is TRBJ2-5, the V gene TRBV7-9; 9 nucleotides agree with TRBD1. The trim removed 5 bases at V and 4 bases at J, leaving 5 bases unmatched. This CDR3 is 14 amino acids long. CDR1 and CDR2 (germline): SEHNR, FQNEAQ (reference sequence). CDR3 sequence reads: CASSRTGVAETQYF. CDR3 bases: TGTGCCAGCAGCCGGACAGGGGTCGCAGAGACCCAGTACTTC.

The rearrangement uses TRBV11-2 and TRBJ1-1; TRBD1 might be the D (5 bases). Germline CDR1 and CDR2: SGHAT and FQNNGV. The V end lost 6 bases, the J end lost 1 base, and 12 bases lay between the germline ends. The length of the CDR3 is 14 residues. CDR3 bases: TGTGCCAGCAGTCGGAGTACAGGGAACACTGAAGCTTTCTTT. Translating gives CASSRSTGNTEAFF. The full variable domain, rest sourced from reference TRBV11-2 and TRBJ1-1, is EAGVAQSPRYKIIEKRQSVAFWCNPISGHATLYWYQQILGQGPKLLIQFQNNGVVDDSQLPKDRFSAERLKGVDSTLKIQPAKLEDSAVYLCASSRSTGNTEAFFGQGTRLTVV.

This clone was counted a single time. The chain has TRBV4-1 and TRBJ2-1; TRBD2 aligns across 11 bases. Trimming at V came to 4 bases and at J to 10 bases, leaving 18 bases not matched to a gene. The CDR3 runs to 18 residues. Germline CDR1 MGHRA, CDR2 YSYEKL. In DNA form, the CDR3 reads TGCGCCAGCAGCCTTTTTGTTAAATCCGGGACTAGCGGACTAGAGCAGTTCTTC. The encoded protein is CASSLFVKSGTSGLEQFF.

The gene calls are TRBV7-9 and TRBJ2-1; 10 bases are shared with TRBD2. The junction had 10 bases not matched to a gene; V was cut back by 1 base and J by 4 bases. Germline loops: CDR1 SEHNR, CDR2 FQNEAQ (reference sequence). This CDR3 comprises 18 residues. The CDR3 coding sequence is TGTGCCAGCAGCTTAGGGACTAGCGGCTCTATTTTGTACAATGAGCAGTTCTTC. Translating gives CASSLGTSGSILYNEQFF.

The gene calls are TRBV27 and TRBJ2-1, with 14 bases fitting TRBD2. V was pared by 3 bases and J by 7 bases, with 5 bases of the junction left unmatched. The CDR3 has 16 amino acids. The germline CDR1 and CDR2 sequences are MNHEY and SMNVEV (reference sequence). CDR3 protein: CASSFGTSGSGNEQFF. The CDR3 bases are TGTGCCAGCAGTTTCGGGACTAGCGGGAGTGGAAATGAGCAGTTCTTC.

The chain uses TRBV27 and TRBJ2-1; TRBD2 agrees at 12 bases. This CDR3 region has 16 residues. The V and J ends lost 5 bases and 5 bases, in that order; junction bases with no gene match: 7. Germline V gene sequence: CDR1 MNHEY, CDR2 SMNVEV (reference sequence). In DNA, the CDR3 is TGTGCCAGCAGTCCCCTAGCGGGAGGGAAGCACAATGAGCAGTTCTTC. It specifies CASSPLAGGKHNEQFF.

The chain couples TRBV9 to TRBJ2-3; D perhaps matches TRBD2 (5 bases). Trimming took off 6 bases at V and 4 bases at J, with 15 bases between the two ends. Germline CDR1 SGDLS, CDR2 YYNGEE. CDR3 length: 14 amino acids. The CDR3 sequence: CASNIEGSSDTQYF. In DNA form, the CDR3 reads TGTGCCAGCAATATAGAGGGATCTTCAGATACGCAGTATTTT. The complete variable domain, with remaining parts taken from reference TRBV9 and TRBJ2-3, reads DSGVTQTPKHLITATGQRVTLRCSPRSGDLSVYWYQQSLDQGLQFLIQYYNGEERAKGNILERFSAQQFPDLHSELNLSSLELGDSALYFCASNIEGSSDTQYFGPGTRLTVL.

The V gene is TRBV28, the J gene TRBJ2-2; perhaps TRBD2 as D (6 bases). Looked up from germline, CDR1 is MDHEN and CDR2 is SYDVKM. Between the trimmed V and J ends, which lost 5 bases and 4 bases, there was a span of 11 bases. This CDR3 region has 14 residues. CDR3 DNA sequence: TGTGCCAGCAGTCCCCAGGGAGGCACCGGGGAGCTGTTTTTT. Its protein product is CASSPQGGTGELFF.

The V gene is TRBV2, the J gene TRBJ2-7; 9 bases are a match to TRBD2. The CDR3 sequence is 18 residues long. The junction had 22 bases not matched to a gene; V was cut back by 10 bases and J by 3 bases. CDR1 is SNHLY and CDR2 is FYNNEI in the germline V gene. The CDR3 sequence: CATIVVGSGRSRIYEQYF. The CDR3 region has the DNA TGTGCCACCATCGTCGTGGGTAGCGGGAGAAGTCGTATCTACGAGCAGTACTTC.

In this sample, this clone turned up once. At one end the junction does not follow the germline gene, possibly because of a read error. J is TRBJ1-1 and V is TRBV6-5; D is uncertain. The CDR3 is 13 amino acids. Germline CDR1 and CDR2: MNHEY and SVGAGI. The CDR3 reads CASRYSGGTEAFF. For the CDR3, the DNA is TGTGCCAGCAGATACTCGGGAGGCACTGAAGCTTTCTTT.

The J gene is TRBJ2-5, the V gene TRBV4-2; D is uncertain. The end of the DNA fits TRBJ2-7 better, so the J call may be wrong. The germline V gene encodes CDR1 LGHNA and CDR2 YNFKEQ. There are 15 residues in the CDR3. CDR3 coding DNA: TGTGCCAGCAGCCAAGATTTTTCCAGATCCTACGAGCAGTACTTC. Translated, it gives CASSQDFSRSYEQYF.

The CDR3 protein is CASSEGDRKRSYEQYF. The CDR3 DNA follows: TGTGCCAGCAGTGAGGGGGACAGGAAGCGGTCCTACGAGCAGTACTTC. This rearrangement joins TRBV25-1 to TRBJ2-7; TRBD1 matches 8 bases. The CDR3 is 16 amino acids. The germline gives CDR1 MGHDK, CDR2 SYGVNS. Trimming took 3 bases from V and 1 from J; bases not matched to a gene: 8.

The rearrangement joins TRBV7-2 to TRBJ2-5, with 8 bases aligning to TRBD2. The trim removed 2 bases at V and 5 bases at J, leaving 4 bases unmatched. CDR3 size: 14 residues. From germline, CDR1 is SGHTA and CDR2 FQGNSA. CDR3 in amino acids: CASSLYPSGETQYF. In DNA, the CDR3 is TGTGCCAGCAGCTTATATCCTAGCGGGGAGACCCAGTACTTC.

The chain has TRBV19 and TRBJ2-7, with TRBD1 matching over 8 bases. Germline trimming cut 5 bases from V and 2 bases from J; bases unmatched to any gene: 5. From germline, CDR1 is LNHDA and CDR2 SQIVND (reference sequence). This CDR3 has 14 residues. CDR3: CASSLTGGPYEQYF. Here the CDR3 DNA reads TGTGCCAGTAGTTTAACAGGGGGGCCCTACGAGCAGTACTTC. Complete variable domain (other parts from reference TRBV19 and TRBJ2-7): DGGITQSPKYLFRKEGQNVTLSCEQNLNHDAMYWYRQDPGQGLRLIYYSQIVNDFQKGDIAEGYSVSREKKESFPLTVTSAQKNPTAFYLCASSLTGGPYEQYFGPGTRLTVT.

The rearrangement uses TRBV11-3 and TRBJ2-1; 9 positions match TRBD1. J gave up 5 bases and V 5 bases, and 4 bases lay outside the gene matches. The germline V gene encodes CDR1 SGHNT and CDR2 YENEEA. CDR3 length: 14 residues. The CDR3 is CASSPRDRDNEQFF. The CDR3 coding sequence is TGTGCCAGCAGCCCTCGGGACAGGGACAATGAGCAGTTCTTC. Filled out from reference TRBV11-3 and TRBJ2-1, the complete variable domain reads EAGVVQSPRYKIIEKKQPVAFWCNPISGHNTLYWYLQNLGQGPELLIRYENEEAVDDSQLPKDRFSAERLKGVDSTLKIQPAELGDSAVYLCASSPRDRDNEQFFGPGTRLTVL.

The rearrangement joins TRBV7-9 to TRBJ2-1, with 10 bases identical to TRBD1. The CDR3 length is 16 residues. Germline-derived CDR1 and CDR2 are SEHNR and FQNEAQ (reference sequence). V was pared by 5 bases and J by 6 bases, with 10 bases of the junction left unmatched. CDR3 nucleotides: TGTGCCAGCAGCGGATCGGACAGGGGGTATATCAATGAGCAGTTCTTC. Its translation is CASSGSDRGYINEQFF.

This clone showed up just once. The V and J genes are TRBV5-1 and TRBJ2-3; TRBD1 is a possible D gene (5 bases). The CDR3 runs to 14 residues. Germline V gene lookup returns CDR1 SGHRS and CDR2 YFSETQ. V shed 0 bases and J shed 3 bases, with 8 bases lying between them. CDR3 protein: CASSLDPGTDTQYF. DNA for the CDR3: TGCGCCAGCAGCTTGGATCCAGGGACAGATACGCAGTATTTT.

In nucleotides, the CDR3 is TGTGCCAGCTCAAAGGCTGCCCAAGTTGGGGAGCTGTTTTTT. This gives the protein CASSKAAQVGELFF. This sequence joins TRBV18 and TRBJ2-2; no clear D. Trimming left V 5 bases short and J 8 bases short, with 15 bases between. There are 14 residues in the CDR3. The V gene's germline CDR1 is KGHSH and CDR2 LQKENI.

V usage is TRBV27 and J usage is TRBJ2-1; TRBD2 matches 7 bases. CDR3 length equals 13 residues. Trimming took 4 bases from V and 6 from J; bases not matched to a gene: 3. The V gene's germline CDR1 is MNHEY and CDR2 SMNVEV (reference sequence). CDR3 nucleotide sequence: TGTGCCAGCAGTTCTGGGGGGGGCAATGAGCAGTTCTTC. Its protein product is CASSSGGGNEQFF.

This rearrangement joins TRBV11-2 to TRBJ1-1; TRBD1 might be the D (5 bases). Deletions cut 2 bases from V and 4 bases from J, with 20 bases between. This CDR3 has 17 residues. From germline, CDR1 is SGHAT and CDR2 FQNNGV. In DNA, the CDR3 is TGTGCCAGCAGCTTAACGACCGGGACCATGGTGGGCACTGAAGCTTTCTTT. It specifies CASSLTTGTMVGTEAFF.

The J gene is TRBJ2-1, the V gene TRBV19, with 8 bases aligning to TRBD2. The CDR3 loop spans 15 amino acids. Germline values: CDR1 LNHDA, CDR2 SQIVND (reference sequence). The trim removed 3 bases at V and 2 bases at J, leaving 3 bases unmatched. CDR3 in amino acids: CASSMGGRTYNEQFF. As DNA, the CDR3 is TGTGCCAGTAGTATGGGCGGGAGGACCTACAATGAGCAGTTCTTC.

The chain recombines TRBV7-9 with TRBJ2-1; 9 bases agree with TRBD2. This CDR3 spans 15 amino acids. Germline V gene lookup returns CDR1 SEHNR and CDR2 FQNEAQ (reference sequence). The trim removed 5 bases at V and 3 bases at J, leaving 5 bases unmatched. CDR3 sequence (DNA): TGTGCCAGCAGCCCCCGACTAGCGGTCTACAATGAGCAGTTCTTC. Translated: CASSPRLAVYNEQFF.

The chain is built from TRBV10-3 and TRBJ2-1, with 9 bases identical to TRBD1. The V and J ends lost 4 bases and 7 bases, in that order; junction bases with no gene match: 5. Germline V CDR1 and CDR2: ENHRY, SYGVKD. This CDR3 spans 14 amino acids. CDR3 residues: CAISAGQGRNEQFF. The CDR3 DNA reads TGTGCCATCAGTGCGGGACAGGGTCGTAATGAGCAGTTCTTC.

V gene TRBV6-5 combines with J gene TRBJ1-2; D call uncertain. V lost 6 bases, J lost 2 bases, and 13 bases lay in between. From germline, CDR1 is MNHEY and CDR2 SVGAGI. This CDR3 comprises 14 residues. As DNA, the CDR3 is TGTGCCAGCAGCAACAGTGGATTAAACTATGGCTACACCTTC. Translation: CASSNSGLNYGYTF.

The chain joins TRBV29-1 to TRBJ2-3, with D uncertain. The germline CDR1 and CDR2 sequences are SQVTM and ANQGSEA. The CDR3 sequence is 14 residues long. Trimming removed 6 bases from V and 1 base from J, with 14 bases in between. The CDR3 reads CSVARDAGTDTQYF. Written as DNA, the CDR3 is TGCAGCGTAGCCCGTGATGCGGGCACAGATACGCAGTATTTT.

The rearrangement links TRBV4-1 to TRBJ1-2; no definite D call. The CDR3 is made up of 15 amino acids. The germline V and J ends were trimmed by 2 bases and 0 bases, with 10 bases remaining between them. Germline V gene lookup returns CDR1 MGHRA and CDR2 YSYEKL. CDR3 region: CASSQLQAANYGYTF. The CDR3 nucleotides are TGCGCCAGCAGCCAACTCCAGGCGGCTAACTATGGCTACACCTTC.

The chain is built from TRBV28 and TRBJ2-5; TRBD1 aligns across 8 bases. J lost 5 bases, V lost 8 bases, and 7 bases had no gene match. The CDR3 contains 13 residues. Germline V gives CDR1 MDHEN, CDR2 SYDVKM. The CDR3 DNA follows: TGTGCCAGCGTTGGACAGGGAGGCGAGACCCAGTACTTC. Protein: CASVGQGGETQYF.